Listed here is a single T cell receptor (beta chain). Its matching antigen is unknown. This sample stems from a study of shared clonotypes between healthy human individuals. Findings and limits, study-wide: A handful of donors had approximately 4.6% of their naive CD4 clonotypes in common.

Assay used: immunoSEQ multiplex PCR; TCRdb lists only in-frame clones, some missing. The sample records around 2,100,000 clones, approximately 94% being singletons. CD45RO-negative CD8 cells positively selected for CCR7 made up the naive population, which excluded terminally differentiated effector memory CD45RA+ cells. The CDR3 extends over 15 amino acids. Per the germline V gene, CDR1 is PRHDT and CDR2 is FYEKMQ (reference sequence). The V and J ends lost 1 base and 5 bases respectively, with 15 bases between them. V usage is TRBV13 and J usage is TRBJ2-7; perhaps D is TRBD1 or TRBD2 (6 bases each). The clonotype was recovered from a man aged 18 to 29 in good health. Sample: naive CD8+ T cells sorted from blood. CDR3 DNA: TGTGCCAGCAGCTTAGTTGTAGGGGGAGGAAACGAGCAGTACTTC. As protein: CASSLVVGGGNEQYF.